One and the same sample provided the 31 T cell receptor beta chains below, sequenced in a study of patients and donors after allogeneic stem cell transplantation. TCRdb re-analysed the RT-PCR reads in MiXCR, keeping a single row per CDR3 protein. The table records some 960,000 distinct CDR3 sequences, around 17% of them present only once. The specimen was blood, either unsorted or a sorted T cell fraction (not recorded which). These receptors all stem from a human donor who was either an allogeneic HSCT recipient or a stem cell or donor lymphocyte infusion donor (not recorded which). It is not recorded whose cells these are; they may come from a transplant donor.

This clonotype has at least ten counts. V and J are TRBV12-3 or TRBV12-4 and TRBJ2-3; 9 nucleotides match TRBD2. Losses at the gene ends were 5 bases for V and 0 bases for J; bases not matched to a gene: 6. This CDR3 spans 16 amino acids. DNA of the CDR3: TGTGCCAGCAGTGGACTAGCGATAGCTAGCACAGATACGCAGTATTTT. Encoded protein: CASSGLAIASTDTQYF.

J is TRBJ2-5 and V is TRBV5-5, with D unresolved. The ends were cut back, 6 bases at V and 5 bases at J, with 20 bases in the middle. Germline V gene data show CDR1 as SGHKS and CDR2 as YYEKEE (reference sequence). CDR3 size: 15 residues. The CDR3 sequence is CASTPSGSIAETQYF. The CDR3 region has the DNA TGTGCCAGCACCCCCTCCGGAAGCATCGCGGAGACCCAGTACTTC.

The V and J genes are TRBV20-1 and TRBJ2-5; possible D gene TRBD2, 5 bases. Trimming shortened V by 6 bases and J by 4 bases, and 15 bases separated the two germline ends. From germline, CDR1 is DFQATT and CDR2 SNEGSKA (reference sequence). The CDR3 spans 13 residues. The DNA for the CDR3 is TGCAGTGCACCCGGACTTGCGAGAGAGACCCAGTACTTC. It is translated as CSAPGLARETQYF.

The table lists this clonotype with many counts. The CDR3 spells CASSPRDEQYF. The CDR3 DNA is TGTGCCAGCAGCCCAAGGGACGAGCAGTACTTC. J is TRBJ2-7 and V is TRBV12-3 or TRBV12-4; D remains unclear. V lost 6 bases to trimming and J lost 5 bases, with 8 bases between them. There are 11 residues in the CDR3.

This clonotype has more than one count but fewer than ten. V and J are TRBV7-9 and TRBJ1-2; 7 nucleotides agree with TRBD1. The CDR3 sequence is 14 residues long. The ends lost 3 bases at V and 2 bases at J; junction bases unmatched: 3. The germline gives CDR1 SEHNR, CDR2 FQNEAQ (reference sequence). This CDR3 is CASSLGQWNYGYTF. CDR3 in DNA: TGTGCCAGCAGCTTGGGACAGTGGAACTATGGCTACACCTTC.

This clonotype appeared once. The chain links TRBV3-1 to TRBJ2-1; 9 bases are a match to TRBD2. J was trimmed by 0 bases and V by 2 bases; bases with no gene match: 5. Germline lookup yields CDR1 LGHDT and CDR2 YNNKEL (reference sequence). CDR3 length equals 17 residues. In DNA form, the CDR3 reads TGTGCCAGCAGCCAACATAGCGGGAGTGGCTCCTACAATGAGCAGTTCTTC. Protein product: CASSQHSGSGSYNEQFF.

This clonotype appeared many times. This chain uses TRBV29-1 with TRBJ2-1; 7 nucleotides agree with TRBD2. CDR3 size: 15 residues. The J segment lost 8 bases and the V segment lost 0 bases, leaving 10 bases of the junction unmatched. Germline loops: CDR1 SQVTM, CDR2 ANQGSEA. The CDR3 DNA reads as TGCAGCGTTGAAGAGACGGGGGGAGCCTTGGATGAGCAGTTCTTC. Its protein product is CSVEETGGALDEQFF.

The V call is TRBV5-1, the J call TRBJ2-3, with no clear D. CDR3 length: 15 residues. Germline loops: CDR1 SGHRS, CDR2 YFSETQ. V lost 0 bases and J lost 3, with 11 bases in between. The CDR3 bases are TGCGCCAGCAGCTTGGCCAATGCCAAAACAGATACGCAGTATTTT. This translates into CASSLANAKTDTQYF.

This clonotype has only a few counts. The genes are TRBV7-8 and TRBJ2-7; 8 bases map to TRBD1. This CDR3 region has 13 residues. The trim removed 5 bases at V and 9 bases at J, leaving 9 bases unmatched. Germline V lookup: CDR1 SGHVS, CDR2 FQNEAQ. CDR3: CASSLGQGLVQYF. DNA of the CDR3: TGTGCCAGCAGCCTCGGACAGGGTCTGGTGCAGTACTTC.

This clonotype has ten or more counts. The J gene is TRBJ2-2, the V gene TRBV5-1; the D is unclear. The germline gives CDR1 SGHRS, CDR2 YFSETQ. V dropped 0 bases and J dropped 4 bases, with 7 bases sitting between them. There are 14 residues in the CDR3. CDR3 DNA: TGCGCCAGCAGCTTGGTGGGCGCCACCGGGGAGCTGTTTTTT. Protein sequence: CASSLVGATGELFF.

The sample holds a few counts of this clonotype. This sequence joins TRBV5-1 and TRBJ2-1, with 7 bases aligning to TRBD2. V lost 3 bases and J lost 9; bases outside the gene matches: 12. The CDR3 extends over 15 amino acids. Looked up from germline, CDR1 is SGHRS and CDR2 is YFSETQ. CDR3 amino acids: CASSSTPAGETEQFF. The CDR3 region has the DNA TGCGCCAGCAGCTCAACCCCCGCGGGAGAGACTGAGCAGTTCTTC.

V gene TRBV27 combines with J gene TRBJ1-5, with TRBD1 as a possible D gene (6 bases). The CDR3 length is 14 residues. Germline CDR1 MNHEY, CDR2 SMNVEV (reference sequence). Deletions cut 4 bases from V and 8 bases from J, with 15 bases between. The CDR3 DNA is TGTGCCAGCAGTTCTCACAGGGCCTTTGAGCCCCAGCATTTT. It translates to CASSSHRAFEPQHF.

This clonotype has at least ten counts. The rearrangement uses TRBV12-3 or TRBV12-4 and TRBJ1-1; 12 nucleotides agree with TRBD1. The V segment lost 5 bases and the J segment 0 bases; nucleotides outside the gene matches: 4. This CDR3 has 16 amino acids. The CDR3 region is CASSRDRGLLNTEAFF. In DNA, the CDR3 is TGTGCCAGCAGTCGGGACAGGGGGCTGCTGAACACTGAAGCTTTCTTT.

This clonotype was recorded a few times. Here the CDR3 reads CASSPGQGIVDTGELFF. The CDR3, as DNA: TGTGCCAGCAGCCCCGGACAGGGTATCGTGGACACCGGGGAGCTGTTTTTT. The rearrangement links TRBV14 to TRBJ2-2; 8 nucleotides agree with TRBD1. The germline gives CDR1 SGHDN, CDR2 FVKESK. V shed 4 bases, J shed 3 bases, and the junction held 10 bases outside the gene matches. This CDR3 has 17 residues.

This chain joins TRBV29-1 and TRBJ2-7, with 7 bases aligning to TRBD2. This CDR3 is 13 amino acids long. The germline V gene has CDR1 SQVTM and CDR2 ANQGSEA. The ends lost 2 bases at V and 6 bases at J; junction bases unmatched: 7. The CDR3 protein is CSVEPRTRGEQYF. The CDR3 DNA reads as TGCAGCGTTGAACCCCGGACTAGGGGCGAGCAGTACTTC.

The chain joins TRBV5-1 to TRBJ1-1; 9 bases are shared with TRBD1. The CDR3 extends over 13 amino acids. The trim removed 8 bases at V and 5 bases at J, leaving 7 bases unmatched. The germline V gene has CDR1 SGHRS and CDR2 YFSETQ. CDR3 sequence reads: CASKGQGRTEAFF. For the CDR3, the DNA is TGCGCCAGTAAGGGACAGGGAAGGACTGAAGCTTTCTTT. The entire variable domain, with the rest obtained from reference TRBV5-1 and TRBJ1-1, is as follows: KAGVTQTPRYLIKTRGQQVTLSCSPISGHRSVSWYQQTPGQGLQFLFEYFSETQRNKGNFPGRFSGRQFSNSRSEMNVSTLELGDSALYLCASKGQGRTEAFFGQGTRLTVV.

The chain links TRBV3-1 to TRBJ2-1, with D tentatively TRBD1 or TRBD2 (5 bases each). Germline V lookup: CDR1 LGHDT, CDR2 YNNKEL (reference sequence). This CDR3 is 15 amino acids long. The germline V and J ends were trimmed by 3 bases and 8 bases, with 17 bases remaining between them. Here the CDR3 reads CASSHNARRDHEQFF. The CDR3, as DNA: TGTGCCAGCAGCCACAATGCCCGCAGGGACCATGAGCAGTTCTTC.

V usage is TRBV27 and J usage is TRBJ2-7; TRBD1 might be the D (7 bases). The germline V and J ends were trimmed by 0 bases and 2 bases, with 23 bases remaining between them. This CDR3 is 19 amino acids long. CDR1 is MNHEY and CDR2 is SMNVEV in the germline V gene (reference sequence). The CDR3 here is CASSLSSYRGPEGTYEQYF. The CDR3 nucleotides are TGTGCCAGCAGTTTATCGTCTTACAGGGGCCCGGAGGGAACCTACGAGCAGTACTTC.

This clonotype has a handful of counts. The V gene is TRBV20-1, the J gene TRBJ2-7, with a tentative D call TRBD1 (5 bases). There are 14 residues in the CDR3. Germline loops: CDR1 DFQATT, CDR2 SNEGSKA (reference sequence). Trimming cost V 0 bases and J 5 bases, with 14 bases left between them. CDR3 amino acids: CSARDIAGLDEQYF. CDR3 DNA sequence: TGCAGTGCTAGAGATATCGCAGGGTTGGACGAGCAGTACTTC.

This chain links TRBV5-1 with TRBJ2-5, with 7 bases identical to TRBD2. Germline trimming cut 0 bases from V and 5 bases from J; bases unmatched to any gene: 10. Germline CDR1 reads SGHRS; CDR2 reads YFSETQ. There are 16 residues in the CDR3. CDR3 loop: CASSLADRTSLETQYF. The CDR3, as DNA: TGCGCCAGCAGCTTGGCCGATCGGACTAGTCTTGAGACCCAGTACTTC.

This clonotype was seen more than once but under ten times. The chain has TRBV6-1 and TRBJ2-7; D is undetermined. The ends were cut back, 3 bases at V and 4 bases at J, with 16 bases in the middle. CDR1 is MNHNS and CDR2 is SASEGT in the germline V gene. The CDR3 totals 15 residues. The CDR3 coding sequence is TGTGCCAGCAGTGACTTAGACGGATCTAAATACGAGCAGTACTTC. Translation: CASSDLDGSKYEQYF.

This clonotype was found many times. The V and J genes are TRBV12-3 or TRBV12-4 and TRBJ2-3; 8 nucleotides line up with TRBD2. The CDR3 is 17 amino acids. Trimming took 3 bases from V and 6 from J; bases not matched to a gene: 14. CDR3 bases: TGTGCCAGCAGTTTCCCCTCCGGGACTAGGGGGGAGGATACGCAGTATTTT. It is translated as CASSFPSGTRGEDTQYF.

This rearrangement joins TRBV24-1 to TRBJ1-1, with D perhaps TRBD1 (6 bases). Germline assignment: CDR1 KGHDR and CDR2 SFDVKD. This CDR3 comprises 13 residues. V was shortened by 6 bases and J by 0 bases, with 7 bases between the two germline ends. CDR3 amino acids: CATSSGVNTEAFF. The CDR3 DNA is TGTGCCACCAGTTCAGGGGTGAACACTGAAGCTTTCTTT.

This clonotype was seen more than once but under ten times. The junction departs from the called germline gene at one end, perhaps through a read error. The V gene is TRBV7-3, the J gene TRBJ2-2; 8 nucleotides align to TRBD1. CDR3 length: 14 amino acids. Germline V gives CDR1 SGHTA, CDR2 FQGTGA. CDR3 residues: CASSITGGPGELFF. CDR3 nucleotides: TGTGCCAGCAGCATAACAGGGGGACCCGGGGAGCTGTTTTTT.

A few counts support this clonotype. The chain has TRBV6-2 or TRBV6-3 and TRBJ2-2, with 7 bases fitting TRBD1. The junction had 5 bases not matched to a gene; V was cut back by 5 bases and J by 5 bases. This CDR3 contains 14 residues. Germline CDR1 MNHEY, CDR2 SVGEGT. The CDR3 sequence: CASSLQGLTGELFF. CDR3 coding DNA: TGTGCCAGCAGTCTACAGGGGTTGACCGGGGAGCTGTTTTTT.

The chain carries TRBV10-3 and TRBJ2-7, with unresolved D. There are 12 residues in the CDR3. CDR1 and CDR2 (germline): ENHRY, SYGVKD. V shed 0 bases and J shed 6 bases, with 6 bases lying between them. This CDR3 reads CAISESAGEQYF. DNA for the CDR3: TGTGCCATCAGTGAGTCTGCAGGCGAGCAGTACTTC.

In its sample, this clonotype was seen a few times. The chain has TRBV11-2 and TRBJ1-1; TRBD1 agrees at 7 bases. The junction had 12 bases not matched to a gene; V was cut back by 4 bases and J by 1 base. CDR1 and CDR2 from the germline V gene are SGHAT and FQNNGV. This CDR3 is 17 amino acids long. CDR3 sequence reads: CASSSSRRDRENTEAFF. In DNA, the CDR3 is TGTGCCAGCAGCTCCTCCCGACGAGACAGGGAGAACACTGAAGCTTTCTTT.

The rearrangement uses TRBV2 and TRBJ1-1, with 7 nucleotides matching TRBD1. The germline CDR1 and CDR2 sequences are SNHLY and FYNNEI. V was clipped by 3 bases and J by 5 bases; unmatched bases: 12. CDR3 size: 16 residues. CDR3 in amino acids: CASSETGQALGTEAFF. CDR3 DNA sequence: TGTGCCAGCAGTGAGACAGGACAGGCCTTGGGAACTGAAGCTTTCTTT.

There are many counts of this clonotype. The rearrangement joins TRBV12-3 or TRBV12-4 to TRBJ1-6; D ambiguous. V shed 6 bases and J shed 7 bases, with 10 bases lying between them. CDR3 length: 13 amino acids. In DNA, the CDR3 is TGTGCCAGCAGGGCAATGCTCAATTCACCCCTCCACTTT. It is translated as CASRAMLNSPLHF.

The rearrangement joins TRBV12-3 or TRBV12-4 to TRBJ1-1, with TRBD1 identical over 7 bases. This CDR3 has 16 residues. J lost 4 bases, V lost 8 bases, and 16 bases had no gene match. The CDR3 DNA reads as TGTGCCAGCGCTCCCCCTAGGGGGCCGCGGGGCACTGAAGCTTTCTTT. Translated, it gives CASAPPRGPRGTEAFF.

This clonotype was observed a few times. V usage is TRBV2 and J usage is TRBJ2-1; D possibly matches TRBD1 or TRBD2 (6 bases each). This CDR3 contains 16 residues. Trimming pared 4 bases from V and 5 bases from J, leaving 18 bases between. Germline V gives CDR1 SNHLY, CDR2 FYNNEI. The CDR3 loop is CASSVWDFGGHNEQFF. CDR3 nucleotides: TGTGCCAGCAGTGTTTGGGACTTTGGGGGCCACAATGAGCAGTTCTTC.